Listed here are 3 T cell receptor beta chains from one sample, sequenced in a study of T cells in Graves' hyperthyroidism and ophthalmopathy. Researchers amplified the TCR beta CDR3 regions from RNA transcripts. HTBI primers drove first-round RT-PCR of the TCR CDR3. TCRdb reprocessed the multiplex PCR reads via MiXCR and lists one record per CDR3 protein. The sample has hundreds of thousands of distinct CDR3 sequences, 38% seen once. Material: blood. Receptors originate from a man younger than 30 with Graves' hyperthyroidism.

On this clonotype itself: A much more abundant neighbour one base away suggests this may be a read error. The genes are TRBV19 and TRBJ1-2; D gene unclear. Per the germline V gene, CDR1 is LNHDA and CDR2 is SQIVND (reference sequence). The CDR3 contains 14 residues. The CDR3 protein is CASKHSTPNCGYTF. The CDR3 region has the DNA TGTGCCAGCAAACACAGCACACCTAACTGTGGCTACACCTTC.

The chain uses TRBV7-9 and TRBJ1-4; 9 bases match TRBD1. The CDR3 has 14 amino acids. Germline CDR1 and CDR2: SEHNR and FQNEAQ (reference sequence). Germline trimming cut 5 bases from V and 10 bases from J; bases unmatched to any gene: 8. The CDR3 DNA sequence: TGTGCCAGCAGCGCGGGACAGGGTCGGGTAAAACTGTTTTTT. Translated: CASSAGQGRVKLFF.

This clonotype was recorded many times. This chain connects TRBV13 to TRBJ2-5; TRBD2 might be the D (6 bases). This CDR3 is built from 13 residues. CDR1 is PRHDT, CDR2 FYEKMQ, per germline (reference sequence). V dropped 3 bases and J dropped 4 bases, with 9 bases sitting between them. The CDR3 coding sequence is TGTGCCAGCAGCTTTGTGGGGGGAGAGACCCAGTACTTC. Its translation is CASSFVGGETQYF.